The 30 T cell receptor beta chains below come from one sample, sequenced in a study of T cells in Graves' hyperthyroidism and ophthalmopathy. Amplification of TCR beta CDR3 regions was performed using RNA transcripts as template. In the first-round RT-PCR of the TCR CDR3, the HTBI primer set was used. One entry per CDR3 protein, called by TCRdb with MiXCR from the multiplex PCR reads. The sample has hundreds of thousands of distinct CDR3 sequences; 40% to 55% are singletons. Input material: peripheral blood or thyroid tissue (not recorded which). Every receptor here comes from an adult man with Graves' disease, either hyperthyroidism or ophthalmopathy (not recorded which).

This clonotype was recorded at least ten times. The chain links TRBV25-1 to TRBJ2-2; D is ambiguous. The CDR3 is 12 amino acids. The V gene's germline CDR1 is MGHDK and CDR2 SYGVNS. The V gene lost 6 bases and the J gene lost 2 bases, with 4 bases spanning the gap. Written as DNA, the CDR3 is TGTGCCAGCAGATCAAACACCGGGGAGCTGTTTTTT. It translates to CASRSNTGELFF.

V usage is TRBV11-2 and J usage is TRBJ2-5, with D maybe TRBD1 (6 bases). The germline gives CDR1 SGHAT, CDR2 FQNNGV. The CDR3 is 13 residues long. Trimming took off 3 bases at V and 5 bases at J, with 10 bases between the two ends. CDR3 sequence: CASSFVQGETQYF. DNA of the CDR3: TGTGCCAGCAGCTTCGTCCAGGGGGAGACCCAGTACTTC.

The chain joins TRBV2 to TRBJ2-7; 11 bases fit TRBD1. The CDR3 consists of 15 residues. CDR1 is SNHLY and CDR2 is FYNNEI in the germline V gene. The V gene end was trimmed by 5 bases and the J gene end by 4 bases; junction bases not matched to a gene: 7. CDR3 protein: CASSLRTGGIYEQYF. CDR3 bases: TGTGCCAGCAGTTTACGGACAGGGGGCATTTACGAGCAGTACTTC.

This clonotype was seen only a few times. A read error may produce the germline difference seen at one junction end. The V and J genes are TRBV5-8 and TRBJ1-2; 7 nucleotides match TRBD1. CDR1 and CDR2 (germline): SGHTS, YDEGEE. This CDR3 comprises 14 residues. CDR3 amino acids: CASNLLTGADGYTF. CDR3 in DNA: TGTGCCAGCAACTTGCTTACAGGGGCGGATGGCTACACCTTC.

In this sample, this clonotype turned up once. The gene calls are TRBV7-9 and TRBJ1-1, with unresolved D. The CDR3 has 14 amino acids. The V gene lost 5 bases and the J gene lost 2 bases, with 12 bases spanning the gap. CDR1 and CDR2 (germline): SEHNR, FQNEAQ (reference sequence). The DNA of the CDR3 is TGTGCCAGCAGCCTAATAGACCTTAACACTGAAGCTTTCTTT. Its protein is CASSLIDLNTEAFF.

The rearrangement joins TRBV7-6 to TRBJ2-7; D unclear. The CDR3 consists of 13 residues. V gave up 5 bases and J gave up 4 bases, with 12 bases separating them. Germline CDR1 is SGHVS and CDR2 is FNYEAQ. The CDR3 loop is CASSNQDGYEQYF. CDR3 DNA: TGTGCCAGCAGCAACCAGGACGGGTACGAGCAGTACTTC.

The gene calls are TRBV10-3 and TRBJ2-7; TRBD2 aligns across 8 bases. In germline, CDR1 is ENHRY, CDR2 SYGVKD. V dropped 6 bases and J dropped 3; count of bases not matched to a gene: 1. The CDR3 covers 12 residues. Here the CDR3 reads CAISSGGYEQYF. CDR3 in DNA: TGTGCCATCAGCAGCGGGGGCTACGAGCAGTACTTC.

V gene TRBV24-1 combines with J gene TRBJ1-2; D not certain. V was pared by 6 bases and J by 1 base, with 11 bases between. The CDR3 has 14 residues. Germline values: CDR1 KGHDR, CDR2 SFDVKD. DNA of the CDR3: TGTGCCACCAGTAACACGGCTTTTAACTATGGCTACACCTTC. The encoded protein is CATSNTAFNYGYTF.

V is TRBV7-9 and J is TRBJ1-4; no definite D call. This CDR3 region has 16 residues. Germline V gives CDR1 SEHNR, CDR2 FQNEAQ (reference sequence). The V end was cut by 2 bases, the J end by 0 bases, with 10 bases between. This chain's CDR3 is CASSLFQQSTNEKLFF. The CDR3 coding sequence is TGTGCCAGCAGCTTATTTCAGCAATCAACTAATGAAAAACTGTTTTTT.

This clonotype was found a few times. The CDR3 bases are TGTGCCAGCAGCTTAGCGTTCGTCGCATACACCGGGGAGCTGTTTTTT. Its translation is CASSLAFVAYTGELFF. J is TRBJ2-2 and V is TRBV7-8; D is undetermined. Germline values: CDR1 SGHVS, CDR2 FQNEAQ. The CDR3 sequence is 16 residues long. V was cut by 0 bases and J by 3 bases, with 11 bases left in between.

The chain joins TRBV15 to TRBJ2-5, with TRBD2 matching 7 bases. Per the germline V gene, CDR1 is LNHNV and CDR2 is YYDKDF (reference sequence). V was pared by 4 bases and J by 5 bases, with 7 bases of the junction left unmatched. The CDR3 runs 14 residues. The CDR3 is CATSTGRDSETQYF. CDR3 coding DNA: TGTGCCACCAGCACAGGGAGGGACTCCGAGACCCAGTACTTC.

The chain combines TRBV12-3 or TRBV12-4 with TRBJ1-5; TRBD1 matches at 7 bases. The junction had 9 bases not matched to a gene; V was cut back by 7 bases and J by 3 bases. This CDR3 contains 15 residues. The CDR3 nucleotides are TGTGCCAGCACCCGAGGGAGGGGGCCCAATCAGCCCCAGCATTTT. The encoded protein is CASTRGRGPNQPQHF.

In this sample, this clonotype turned up many times. J is TRBJ1-2 and V is TRBV12-3 or TRBV12-4; 10 bases align to TRBD1. The CDR3 length is 14 residues. Germline trimming cut 5 bases from V and 4 bases from J; bases unmatched to any gene: 4. CDR3 sequence: CASSPTGGGYGYTF. DNA of the CDR3: TGTGCCAGCAGTCCGACAGGGGGCGGCTATGGCTACACCTTC.

This clonotype was observed at least ten times. J is TRBJ1-3 and V is TRBV29-1; D is uncertain. The CDR3 length is 13 residues. V lost 7 bases, J lost 0 bases, and 10 bases lay in between. Germline V gene sequence: CDR1 SQVTM, CDR2 ANQGSEA. The DNA for the CDR3 is TGCAGCGCCGGCTGGAGCTCTGGAAACACCATATATTTT. As protein: CSAGWSSGNTIYF.

The chain joins TRBV7-9 to TRBJ2-5; D remains ambiguous. Trimming shortened V by 3 bases and J by 2 bases, and 13 bases separated the two germline ends. Germline V lookup: CDR1 SEHNR, CDR2 FQNEAQ (reference sequence). The CDR3 covers 15 residues. The CDR3 coding sequence is TGTGCCAGCAGCTTTTATACAGTACTTCAAGAGACCCAGTACTTC. This codes for CASSFYTVLQETQYF.

Comment on this clonotype: A much larger clone differs from this one at a single base, so this may be a read error. CDR3 protein: CANGMGQGDKQYF. The CDR3 DNA follows: TGTGCCAATGGAATGGGACAGGGGGACAAGCAGTACTTC. The V call is TRBV2, the J call TRBJ2-7; TRBD1 matches at 11 bases. CDR3 length: 13 residues. Germline V gene lookup returns CDR1 SNHLY and CDR2 FYNNEI. Trimming at V came to 10 bases and at J to 8 bases, leaving 10 bases not matched to a gene. Looking up the rest from reference TRBV2 and TRBJ2-7 gives the full variable domain: EPEVTQTPSHQVTQMGQEVILRCVPISNHLYFYWYRQILGQKVEFLVSFYNNEISEKSEIFDDQFSVERPDGSNFTLKIRSTKLEDSAMYFCANGMGQGDKQYFGPGTRLTVT.

This clonotype was found many times. V usage is TRBV29-1 and J usage is TRBJ1-1; 9 positions agree with TRBD1. V gave up 2 bases and J gave up 3 bases; unmatched junction bases: 4. The V gene's germline CDR1 is SQVTM and CDR2 ANQGSEA. The CDR3 has 14 residues. The CDR3 reads CSVERDRVDTEAFF. The CDR3 coding sequence is TGCAGCGTTGAACGGGACAGGGTTGACACTGAAGCTTTCTTT.

This clonotype occurred many times. This sequence joins TRBV10-3 and TRBJ1-2; D unresolved. V lost 2 bases to trimming and J lost 1 base, with 2 bases between them. Germline CDR1 ENHRY, CDR2 SYGVKD. The CDR3 loop spans 12 amino acids. The CDR3 region is CAISEDNYGYTF. The DNA of the CDR3 is TGTGCCATCAGTGAGGATAACTATGGCTACACCTTC.

This clonotype has ten or more counts. The chain is built from TRBV7-9 and TRBJ2-5; D not certain. With 6 bases removed from V and 2 bases from J, the gap between germline ends came to 16 bases. The CDR3 consists of 15 residues. Germline CDR1 and CDR2: SEHNR and FQNEAQ (reference sequence). The CDR3 DNA is TGTGCCAGCAGTCCCACCGTCCGGTTACAAGAGACCCAGTACTTC. This encodes CASSPTVRLQETQYF.

V gene TRBV7-9 combines with J gene TRBJ1-6; no definite D call. Looked up from germline, CDR1 is SEHNR and CDR2 is FQNEAQ (reference sequence). The CDR3 totals 13 residues. The germline V and J ends were trimmed by 11 bases and 6 bases, with 14 bases remaining between them. The CDR3 DNA follows: TGTGCCTGGAGTGGGCAGACTAATTCACCCCTCCACTTT. Translating gives CAWSGQTNSPLHF.

This chain links TRBV29-1 with TRBJ1-6; D may be TRBD1 (6 bases). Trimming left V 5 bases short and J 14 bases short, with 13 bases between. The CDR3 runs to 11 residues. Germline CDR1 and CDR2: SQVTM and ANQGSEA. CDR3 bases: TGCAGCGTTCGCCGGGGGGCCACCCTCCACTTT. It translates to CSVRRGATLHF.

Of note for this clonotype: This may come from a read error, since a much larger clone is one base off. The V gene is TRBV11-1, the J gene TRBJ1-1, with D perhaps TRBD1 (6 bases). V lost 5 bases to trimming and J lost 1 base, with 14 bases between them. This CDR3 contains 15 residues. Germline V gene sequence: CDR1 SGHAT, CDR2 FQDESV (reference sequence). The CDR3 DNA sequence: TGTGCCAGCAGCCACCGGACAGCTGGGAACACTGAAGCTTTCTTT. The encoded protein is CASSHRTAGNTEAFF.

This clonotype was detected ten times or more. V usage is TRBV25-1 and J usage is TRBJ1-2; 12 bases are shared with TRBD1. Germline values: CDR1 MGHDK, CDR2 SYGVNS. CDR3 length equals 15 residues. Unmatched junction bases numbered 8, after V lost 5 bases and J lost 7 bases. CDR3 bases: TGTGCCAGCAGTAAACCGGGACAGGGGGCGCTTGGCTACACCTTC. Protein: CASSKPGQGALGYTF.

This clonotype was found once. A much larger clone is a single base away; this may be a read error. The gene calls are TRBV7-2 and TRBJ1-2; 9 positions agree with TRBD1. Trimming at V came to 0 bases and at J to 6 bases, leaving 5 bases not matched to a gene. Germline CDR1 SGHTA, CDR2 FQGNSA. The CDR3 spans 15 residues. This CDR3 reads CASSLAPRTGDGYTF. Here the CDR3 DNA reads TGTGCCAGCAGCTTAGCCCCCCGGACAGGGGATGGCTACACCTTC.

The gene calls are TRBV5-4 and TRBJ1-2, with no clear D. Germline-derived CDR1 and CDR2 are SGHNT and YYREEE (reference sequence). The CDR3 covers 15 residues. The V end was cut by 2 bases, the J end by 8 bases, with 19 bases between. The CDR3 nucleotides read TGTGCCAGCAGCTTAGGTGCCGTTTGGGAGGAAGGCTACACCTTC. This gives the protein CASSLGAVWEEGYTF.

This clonotype appeared many times. The chain has TRBV10-3 and TRBJ1-6; D not resolved. Trimming cost V 4 bases and J 9 bases, with 10 bases left between them. CDR1 is ENHRY and CDR2 is SYGVKD in the germline V gene. The CDR3 is made up of 13 amino acids. The CDR3 here is CAISADRTSPLHF. The CDR3 DNA reads TGTGCCATCAGTGCCGATAGGACTTCACCCCTCCACTTT.

There are a few counts of this clonotype. This sequence joins TRBV9 and TRBJ2-7, with a possible D match to TRBD1 (6 bases). There are 15 residues in the CDR3. V shed 0 bases and J shed 2 bases, with 12 bases lying between them. Germline assignment: CDR1 SGDLS and CDR2 YYNGEE. The CDR3 nucleotides read TGTGCCAGCAGCGTAGGTTCGGGACACACCTACGAGCAGTACTTC. Its protein product is CASSVGSGHTYEQYF.

This clonotype has more than one count but fewer than ten. CDR3 in amino acids: CASSFRVGQYF. Here the CDR3 DNA reads TGTGCCAGCAGCTTCCGGGTGGGACAGTACTTC. This chain joins TRBV7-2 and TRBJ2-5; no clear D gene. Per the germline V gene, CDR1 is SGHTA and CDR2 is FQGNSA. V lost 3 bases and J 11 bases, leaving 10 bases between the germline ends. This CDR3 contains 11 residues. The variable domain in full, with the rest retrieved from reference TRBV7-2 and TRBJ2-5, is GAGVSQSPSNKVTEKGKDVELRCDPISGHTALYWYRQSLGQGLEFLIYFQGNSAPDKSGLPSDRFSAERTGGSVSTLTIQRTQQEDSAVYLCASSFRVGQYFGPGTRLLVL.

This clonotype was seen only once. The V gene is TRBV12-3 or TRBV12-4, the J gene TRBJ1-4; TRBD1 might be the D (6 bases). V lost 6 bases and J lost 7, with 12 bases in between. This CDR3 is built from 13 residues. The CDR3 region has the DNA TGTGCCAGCAGCATCGGGGGCAGTGAAAAACTGTTTTTT. Amino acids: CASSIGGSEKLFF.

The CDR3: CASSLLPTGQLNYGYTF. Written as DNA, the CDR3 is TGTGCCAGCAGCTTACTACCGACTGGACAGTTAAACTATGGCTACACCTTC. This chain uses TRBV7-8 with TRBJ1-2, with D possibly being TRBD1 (6 bases). V was pared by 2 bases and J by 2 bases, with 18 bases between. Germline V gives CDR1 SGHVS, CDR2 FQNEAQ. The CDR3 consists of 17 residues.